The 29 T cell receptor beta chains listed next were all sequenced from one sample in a study of shared clonotypes between healthy human individuals. CD8 cells regarded as naive lacked CD45RO, were positively chosen for CCR7, and omitted terminally differentiated effector memory CD45RA+ cells. Clones were read by immunoSEQ multiplex PCR, and TCRdb kept only the in-frame ones, dropping some. This sample has some 2 million clones, with about 95% found just once. Specimen: naive CD8+ T cells sorted from blood. These TCRs come from a man aged 18-30 years in good health.

V and J are TRBV4-1 and TRBJ2-7, with D perhaps assigned TRBD1 or TRBD2 (6 bases each). Trimming stripped 1 base from V and 7 bases from J, with 11 bases between. The CDR3 is made up of 13 amino acids. Germline V gives CDR1 MGHRA, CDR2 YSYEKL. The CDR3 loop reads CASSQAGAEEQYF. CDR3 sequence (DNA): TGCGCCAGCAGCCAAGCGGGGGCTGAAGAGCAGTACTTC.

CDR3 coding DNA: TGTGCCAGCACCCCCCAGGGGCCTACGGAGCAGTACTTC. Protein sequence: CASTPQGPTEQYF. This chain joins TRBV25-1 and TRBJ2-7; a weak D match, TRBD1 (6 bases). CDR1 is MGHDK and CDR2 is SYGVNS in the germline V gene. The CDR3 has 13 amino acids. Trimming cost V 7 bases and J 7 bases, with 17 bases left between them.

The CDR3 region has the DNA TGTGCCAGCAGCTTGAAATGGAACAGGGGGCACTCCGGGGAGCTGTTTTTT. Protein: CASSLKWNRGHSGELFF. This chain joins TRBV5-6 and TRBJ2-2; 9 bases are a match to TRBD1. J gave up 6 bases and V 1 base, and 10 bases lay outside the gene matches. Germline V CDR1 and CDR2: SGHDT, YYEEEE. This CDR3 contains 17 residues.

This CDR3 reads CASSLILRGVEQYF. CDR3 coding DNA: TGTGCCAGCAGCTTAATCCTTCGGGGGGTAGAGCAGTACTTC. This rearrangement joins TRBV7-2 to TRBJ2-7, with 7 bases lining up with TRBD2. The J segment lost 7 bases and the V segment lost 2 bases, leaving 8 bases of the junction unmatched. Germline assignment: CDR1 SGHTA and CDR2 FQGNSA. CDR3 length equals 14 residues.

CDR3 in DNA: TGTGCCTCCGGACTAGCTTACGAGCAGTACTTC. It translates to CASGLAYEQYF. The chain recombines TRBV30 with TRBJ2-7, with 8 bases that match TRBD2. The germline V gene encodes CDR1 GTSNPN and CDR2 SVGIG (reference sequence). V gave up 7 bases and J gave up 4 bases; unmatched junction bases: 3. This CDR3 contains 11 residues.

The gene calls are TRBV5-4 and TRBJ2-7; perhaps TRBD1 as D (5 bases). From germline, CDR1 is SGHNT and CDR2 YYREEE (reference sequence). The CDR3 has 15 residues. V lost 0 bases, J lost 1 base, and 11 bases lay in between. The CDR3 here is CASSLGTGMSYEQYF. The CDR3 nucleotides read TGTGCCAGCAGCTTGGGAACAGGTATGTCCTACGAGCAGTACTTC. Drawing the rest from reference TRBV5-4 and TRBJ2-7, the complete variable domain is ETGVTQSPTHLIKTRGQQVTLRCSSQSGHNTVSWYQQALGQGPQFIFQYYREEENGRGNFPPRFSGLQFPNYSSELNVNALELDDSALYLCASSLGTGMSYEQYFGPGTRLTVT.

This clone was found once. The chain couples TRBV27 to TRBJ2-5, with TRBD2 identical over 9 bases. In germline, CDR1 is MNHEY, CDR2 SMNVEV (reference sequence). The CDR3 is 16 amino acids. With 0 bases clipped from V and 4 bases from J, the junction kept 6 bases outside the gene matches. This CDR3 reads CASSLSGRGGPETQYF. CDR3 coding DNA: TGTGCCAGCAGTTTATCAGGGCGGGGGGGCCCAGAGACCCAGTACTTC.

The chain uses TRBV29-1 and TRBJ1-3; the D gene is possibly TRBD1 (5 bases). This CDR3 has 13 residues. The germline CDR1 and CDR2 sequences are SQVTM and ANQGSEA. Trimming removed 6 bases at V and 8 bases at J, with 17 bases between. The CDR3 DNA is TGCAGCGTCGCGGCGGGACTGGGGGACACCATATATTTT. Translating gives CSVAAGLGDTIYF.

This chain links TRBV6-1 with TRBJ1-2; D may be TRBD1 (5 bases). Germline assignment: CDR1 MNHNS and CDR2 SASEGT. Trimming took off 1 base at V and 6 bases at J, with 15 bases between the two ends. CDR3 length equals 15 residues. The CDR3 DNA sequence: TGTGCCAGCAGTGAAGGGGCAGGACAAGGGCATGGCTACACCTTC. Its protein is CASSEGAGQGHGYTF.

This chain joins TRBV7-9 and TRBJ1-1; 12 nucleotides match TRBD1. J lost 3 bases, V lost 3 bases, and 8 bases had no gene match. Germline CDR1 SEHNR, CDR2 FQNEAQ (reference sequence). CDR3 length equals 17 residues. CDR3 DNA sequence: TGTGCCAGCAGCTTTCCGGGACAGGGGGCCCTCCACACTGAAGCTTTCTTT. Protein sequence: CASSFPGQGALHTEAFF.

This chain uses TRBV27 with TRBJ2-7; D gene unclear. Germline V gene sequence: CDR1 MNHEY, CDR2 SMNVEV (reference sequence). The CDR3 runs 14 residues. V dropped 3 bases and J dropped 0 bases, with 9 bases sitting between them. The CDR3 protein is CASSLVGHSYEQYF. The CDR3 DNA reads as TGTGCCAGCAGTTTGGTCGGCCACTCCTACGAGCAGTACTTC.

CDR3 sequence reads: CASSWRDRAANEQFF. The CDR3, as DNA: TGTGCCAGCAGCTGGCGGGACAGGGCTGCCAATGAGCAGTTCTTC. V and J are TRBV11-2 and TRBJ2-1; 9 bases are a match to TRBD1. From germline, CDR1 is SGHAT and CDR2 FQNNGV. With V trimmed by 4 bases and J by 6 bases, 7 bases remained unmatched. The length of the CDR3 is 15 residues.

The chain uses TRBV27 and TRBJ2-7; D may be TRBD2 (7 bases). Germline V gene sequence: CDR1 MNHEY, CDR2 SMNVEV (reference sequence). The ends were cut back, 6 bases at V and 6 bases at J, with 18 bases in the middle. The length of the CDR3 is 14 residues. In DNA, the CDR3 is TGTGCCAGCAGCCTACTAGGGGGGGAAAGCGAGCAGTACTTC. It codes for CASSLLGGESEQYF.

This chain connects TRBV28 to TRBJ1-2, with D tentatively TRBD1 (6 bases). The germline V gene has CDR1 MDHEN and CDR2 SYDVKM. The length of the CDR3 is 15 residues. Trimming removed 1 base at V and 5 bases at J, with 14 bases between. The CDR3 DNA follows: TGTGCCAGCAGTTTATTAGGGGGGCGTGGGTATGGCTACACCTTC. It encodes CASSLLGGRGYGYTF.

The chain employs TRBV19 and TRBJ1-2; 9 bases agree with TRBD1. Germline V CDR1 and CDR2: LNHDA, SQIVND (reference sequence). The CDR3 loop spans 22 amino acids. J was trimmed by 6 bases and V by 3 bases; bases with no gene match: 29. This chain's CDR3 is CASSMKVTGERHWTGDIDGYTF. The DNA of the CDR3 is TGTGCCAGTAGTATGAAAGTGACAGGGGAGAGGCACTGGACAGGGGATATTGATGGCTACACCTTC.

As to this clone: The sample has other DNA sequences that encode this CDR3 too. This chain uses TRBV10-3 with TRBJ2-1, with 9 bases lining up with TRBD1. Germline assignment: CDR1 ENHRY and CDR2 SYGVKD. V was clipped by 1 base and J by 4 bases; unmatched bases: 2. CDR3 length: 15 amino acids. The CDR3 here is CAISELGTGYNEQFF. In DNA form, the CDR3 reads TGTGCCATCAGTGAGTTGGGGACAGGGTACAATGAGCAGTTCTTC.

This CDR3 reads CASSSIGLNTEAFF. The CDR3 nucleotides read TGTGCCAGCAGTTCCATCGGTTTGAACACTGAAGCTTTCTTT. The V and J genes are TRBV27 and TRBJ1-1; D not resolved. The CDR3 is 14 amino acids. Per the germline V gene, CDR1 is MNHEY and CDR2 is SMNVEV (reference sequence). V gave up 4 bases and J gave up 0 bases, with 9 bases separating them.

This clone was observed a single time. The same CDR3 is also encoded by other DNA sequences in this sample. The chain carries TRBV5-6 and TRBJ2-7, with D perhaps TRBD2 (6 bases). This CDR3 contains 12 residues. In germline, CDR1 is SGHDT, CDR2 YYEEEE. The ends were cut back, 5 bases at V and 5 bases at J, with 11 bases in the middle. CDR3 sequence: CASSSGTHEQYF. The CDR3 coding sequence is TGTGCCAGCAGTTCCGGGACTCACGAGCAGTACTTC.

As concerns this clone: Other DNA sequences in the sample encode the same CDR3. This chain connects TRBV4-1 to TRBJ1-2; D may be TRBD1 (6 bases). Germline V lookup: CDR1 MGHRA, CDR2 YSYEKL. Between the trimmed V and J ends, which lost 4 bases and 7 bases, there was a span of 13 bases. The CDR3 runs to 13 residues. CDR3 protein: CASSLPGAPGYTF. DNA for the CDR3: TGCGCCAGCAGCCTCCCAGGGGCGCCTGGCTACACCTTC.

The V call is TRBV7-2, the J call TRBJ2-1; 13 bases fit TRBD2. This CDR3 comprises 15 residues. CDR1 is SGHTA and CDR2 is FQGNSA in the germline V gene. Losses at the gene ends were 5 bases for V and 9 bases for J; bases not matched to a gene: 7. Written as DNA, the CDR3 is TGTGCCAGCAGCCCCACTAGCGGGAGGGTGGGTGAGCAGTTCTTC. Its translation: CASSPTSGRVGEQFF. The variable domain in full, completed from reference TRBV7-2 and TRBJ2-1, reads GAGVSQSPSNKVTEKGKDVELRCDPISGHTALYWYRQSLGQGLEFLIYFQGNSAPDKSGLPSDRFSAERTGGSVSTLTIQRTQQEDSAVYLCASSPTSGRVGEQFFGPGTRLTVL.

The chain uses TRBV15 and TRBJ2-7, with D possibly TRBD2 on 5 matching bases. CDR1 is LNHNV, CDR2 YYDKDF, per germline (reference sequence). V was clipped by 0 bases and J by 0 bases, with 9 bases between them. This CDR3 has 15 amino acids. CDR3: CATSRELGNSYEQYF. The CDR3 nucleotides read TGTGCCACCAGCAGAGAACTAGGAAACTCCTACGAGCAGTACTTC.

The CDR3 reads CASSQEGEPYGYTF. CDR3 nucleotides: TGTGCCAGCAGCCAAGAGGGGGAACCTTATGGCTACACCTTC. The V gene is TRBV14, the J gene TRBJ1-2; the D gene is possibly TRBD1 (5 bases). Trimming shortened V by 0 bases and J by 5 bases, and 10 bases separated the two germline ends. CDR1 and CDR2 from the germline V gene are SGHDN and FVKESK. This CDR3 is built from 14 residues. Full variable domain (rest looked up from reference TRBV14 and TRBJ1-2): EAGVTQFPSHSVIEKGQTVTLRCDPISGHDNLYWYRRVMGKEIKFLLHFVKESKQDESGMPNNRFLAERTGGTYSTLKVQPAELEDSGVYFCASSQEGEPYGYTFGSGTRLTVV.

Turning to this clone: Other nucleotide sequences in the sample specify the same CDR3. The rearrangement uses TRBV6-5 and TRBJ2-1, with D maybe TRBD2 (6 bases). The CDR3 loop spans 13 amino acids. Germline V gene sequence: CDR1 MNHEY, CDR2 SVGAGI. Deletions cut 0 bases from V and 10 bases from J, with 10 bases between. The CDR3, as DNA: TGTGCCAGCAGTTACTCGGAGGGAAGGGAGCAGTTCTTC. It is translated as CASSYSEGREQFF.

This rearrangement joins TRBV4-3 to TRBJ2-5; D is possibly TRBD2 (6 bases). The V and J ends lost 0 bases and 5 bases respectively, with 19 bases between them. Germline CDR1 and CDR2: LGHNA and YSLEER. The CDR3 totals 17 residues. CDR3 amino acids: CASSQDPGLGETETQYF. CDR3 DNA sequence: TGCGCCAGCAGCCAAGATCCGGGACTGGGGGAGACGGAGACCCAGTACTTC.

The chain employs TRBV19 and TRBJ2-5, with 9 bases identical to TRBD2. The CDR3 spans 16 residues. Losses at the gene ends were 3 bases for V and 3 bases for J; bases not matched to a gene: 8. Germline CDR1 LNHDA, CDR2 SQIVND (reference sequence). CDR3 sequence: CASSMVIAGEEETQYF. Written as DNA, the CDR3 is TGTGCCAGTAGTATGGTGATAGCGGGAGAGGAAGAGACCCAGTACTTC. The complete variable domain, with remaining parts taken from reference TRBV19 and TRBJ2-5, reads DGGITQSPKYLFRKEGQNVTLSCEQNLNHDAMYWYRQDPGQGLRLIYYSQIVNDFQKGDIAEGYSVSREKKESFPLTVTSAQKNPTAFYLCASSMVIAGEEETQYFGPGTRLLVL.

The V call is TRBV29-1, the J call TRBJ2-7; 8 bases line up with TRBD1. CDR1 is SQVTM and CDR2 is ANQGSEA in the germline V gene. The CDR3 is made up of 15 amino acids. With 5 bases clipped from V and 4 bases from J, the junction kept 13 bases outside the gene matches. CDR3 bases: TGCAGCGTTTCCCGGTCCAGGACAGGGTTTTACGAGCAGTACTTC. It yields the protein CSVSRSRTGFYEQYF.

This chain joins TRBV2 and TRBJ2-2, with D maybe TRBD1 (7 bases). CDR1 is SNHLY, CDR2 FYNNEI, per germline. Between the trimmed V and J ends, which lost 9 bases and 5 bases, there was a span of 13 bases. This CDR3 has 13 residues. This CDR3 is CASISGGTGELFF. CDR3 in DNA: TGTGCCAGTATCTCAGGGGGGACCGGGGAGCTGTTTTTT.

The rearrangement joins TRBV7-3 to TRBJ2-3; TRBD2 agrees at 9 bases. Germline V CDR1 and CDR2: SGHTA, FQGTGA. CDR3 length: 14 amino acids. J lost 5 bases, V lost 4 bases, and 4 bases had no gene match. DNA for the CDR3: TGTGCCAGCAGCTATAGCGGGGGATTAGATACGCAGTATTTT. It codes for CASSYSGGLDTQYF.

The rearrangement uses TRBV23-1 and TRBJ1-5; 9 positions agree with TRBD1. TRBV23-1 is an ORF for which the function is uncertain. Trimming took 4 bases from V and 5 from J; bases not matched to a gene: 0. The CDR3 is 13 amino acids. As DNA, the CDR3 is TGCGCCAGCAGTCGGACAGGGGATCAGCCCCAGCATTTT. Protein product: CASSRTGDQPQHF.